This entry features one TCR beta chain sequence. This entry belongs to a study of blood T cell repertoires in COVID-19. Study at large: In each case, the material was cDNA or gDNA derived from T cells, B-cell-depleted T cells, or PBMCs.

TCRdb keeps only in-frame clones here, not all; method: immunoSEQ multiplex PCR. The sample shows more than 200,000 clones, less than 85% of them seen only once. V lost 7 bases, J lost 0 bases, and 10 bases stayed unmatched. The germline gives CDR1 SGHTA, CDR2 FQGNSA. This CDR3 contains 16 residues. Adults between about 18 and 89 years of age took part from about two dozen US areas. Specimen: PBMCs or T cells enriched from blood (not recorded which). This clonotype was sampled from a man aged 60-69 years who had recovered from COVID-19. V is TRBV7-2 and J is TRBJ2-5; 8 nucleotides agree with TRBD2. CDR3: CASTEGIAGHQETQYF. CDR3 nucleotides: TGTGCCAGCACCGAGGGGATAGCGGGGCACCAAGAGACCCAGTACTTC.